The 17 T cell receptor beta chains in this list originate from one sample, sequenced in a study of T cell changes during pregnancy in multiple sclerosis. The repertoire was sequenced with immunoSEQ multiplex PCR; TCRdb's copy has only in-frame clones and lacks some. The sample gives around 65,000 clones, 88% of which show up once; over 1.5% is in the top ten. Source: peripheral blood, taken in the first trimester of pregnancy. The source of these receptors is a female donor with multiple sclerosis, enrolled in a pregnancy study.

The gene calls are TRBV5-3 and TRBJ1-1; 9 nucleotides match TRBD1. TRBV5-3 is an ORF, and what it does is uncertain. Germline trimming cut 0 bases from V and 1 base from J; bases unmatched to any gene: 1. The length of the CDR3 is 15 residues. In DNA, the CDR3 is TGTGCCAGAAGCTTGGAGGGACAGGGGAACACTGAAGCTTTCTTT. Its translation is CARSLEGQGNTEAFF.

This clone was detected once. V and J are TRBV6-1 and TRBJ1-2, with TRBD1 matching 9 bases. With 6 bases clipped from V and 3 bases from J, the junction kept 5 bases outside the gene matches. This CDR3 is 14 amino acids long. From germline, CDR1 is MNHNS and CDR2 SASEGT. CDR3 sequence: CASSRRDRDYGYTF. The CDR3 DNA is TGTGCCAGCAGCCGCCGGGACAGGGACTATGGCTACACCTTC.

This chain connects TRBV29-1 to TRBJ2-1, with 7 bases that match TRBD2. CDR1 and CDR2 from the germline V gene are SQVTM and ANQGSEA. J was trimmed by 4 bases and V by 3 bases; bases with no gene match: 21. This CDR3 comprises 19 residues. The CDR3 loop reads CSVDGLADGLLYNYNEQFF. In DNA, the CDR3 is TGCAGCGTTGATGGGCTAGCGGACGGCTTACTATACAATTACAATGAGCAGTTCTTC.

The CDR3 loop is CASSSGTAASYEQYF. The CDR3 DNA follows: TGTGCCAGCAGTTCGGGGACAGCGGCCTCCTACGAGCAGTACTTC. This rearrangement joins TRBV28 to TRBJ2-7, with 7 bases that match TRBD1. This CDR3 comprises 15 residues. CDR1 and CDR2 from the germline V gene are MDHEN and SYDVKM. The V gene end was trimmed by 4 bases and the J gene end by 0 bases; junction bases not matched to a gene: 6. Full variable domain (outside the CDR3, taken from reference TRBV28 and TRBJ2-7): DVKVTQSSRYLVKRTGEKVFLECVQDMDHENMFWYRQDPGLGLRLIYFSYDVKMKEKGDIPEGYSVSREKKERFSLILESASTNQTSMYLCASSSGTAASYEQYFGPGTRLTVT.

The chain has TRBV14 and TRBJ2-7; possible D gene TRBD1, 5 bases. The CDR3 runs 15 residues. Germline CDR1 and CDR2: SGHDN and FVKESK. Trimming left V 1 base short and J 0 bases short, with 10 bases between. The CDR3 bases are TGTGCCAGCAGCCAAGGGGCAGGGTTCTCCTACGAGCAGTACTTC. Translating gives CASSQGAGFSYEQYF.

The rearrangement uses TRBV10-3 and TRBJ2-5; perhaps TRBD1 as D (5 bases). Germline values: CDR1 ENHRY, CDR2 SYGVKD. The CDR3 consists of 14 residues. V was trimmed by 3 bases and J by 2 bases, leaving 10 bases between them. CDR3 DNA sequence: TGTGCCATCAGTGAACAGGCGGATCAAGAGACCCAGTACTTC. It specifies CAISEQADQETQYF.

V usage is TRBV11-2 and J usage is TRBJ1-4; D gene uncertain. The CDR3 length is 14 residues. CDR1 and CDR2 (germline): SGHAT, FQNNGV. V lost 5 bases and J 2 bases, leaving 9 bases between the germline ends. Here the CDR3 DNA reads TGTGCCAGCAGCCTTAGGAGGACTAATGAAAAACTGTTTTTT. It is translated as CASSLRRTNEKLFF.

The rearrangement links TRBV4-2 to TRBJ2-7; 9 nucleotides line up with TRBD2. Germline CDR1 is LGHNA and CDR2 is YNFKEQ. V was pared by 3 bases and J by 2 bases, with 5 bases of the junction left unmatched. The CDR3 sequence is 15 residues long. CDR3 nucleotides: TGTGCCAGCAGCCAGGGGACTAGCAACCCCTACGAGCAGTACTTC. It encodes CASSQGTSNPYEQYF.

This clone was seen only a few times. The rearrangement uses TRBV5-1 and TRBJ1-2, with TRBD1 as a possible D gene (5 bases). The germline CDR1 and CDR2 sequences are SGHRS and YFSETQ. The V gene lost 9 bases and the J gene lost 6 bases, with 18 bases spanning the gap. The CDR3 consists of 13 residues. The CDR3 region is CATLMGRRNGYTF. DNA of the CDR3: TGCGCCACCCTTATGGGGCGCCGGAATGGCTACACCTTC.

Details on this clone: At the DNA level, this CDR3 is encoded by other sequences in the same sample as well. The chain carries TRBV30 and TRBJ2-3; D might be TRBD2 (5 bases). Germline V gene lookup returns CDR1 GTSNPN and CDR2 SVGIG (reference sequence). CDR3 length: 11 amino acids. V shed 4 bases and J shed 4 bases, with 6 bases lying between them. CDR3 loop: CAWKAADTQYF. The CDR3 DNA reads TGTGCCTGGAAAGCGGCAGATACGCAGTATTTT.

The chain joins TRBV29-1 to TRBJ1-2, with TRBD1 matching over 7 bases. The V gene end was trimmed by 6 bases and the J gene end by 1 base; junction bases not matched to a gene: 14. Germline V lookup: CDR1 SQVTM, CDR2 ANQGSEA. The CDR3 is 16 amino acids. The CDR3 spells CSVTGVPESFNYGYTF. For the CDR3, the DNA is TGCAGCGTCACAGGGGTGCCCGAGAGTTTTAACTATGGCTACACCTTC.

V is TRBV5-3 and J is TRBJ2-7, with a weak D call TRBD1 (5 bases). TRBV5-3 is known as an ORF, though its function is uncertain. The CDR3 runs 12 residues. Deletions cut 1 base from V and 5 bases from J, with 7 bases between. The CDR3 region has the DNA TGTGCCAGAAGCTTGCAGGGTAACGAGCAGTACTTC. Translation: CARSLQGNEQYF.

V gene TRBV30 combines with J gene TRBJ2-7, with 10 bases matching TRBD1. Germline CDR1 is GTSNPN and CDR2 is SVGIG (reference sequence). The CDR3 contains 12 residues. Germline trimming cut 7 bases from V and 4 bases from J; bases unmatched to any gene: 4. The CDR3 DNA sequence: TGTGCCTCAAAGGGACAGGGGTACGAGCAGTACTTC. Its translation: CASKGQGYEQYF.

The chain recombines TRBV7-9 with TRBJ1-1; TRBD1 matches at 8 bases. The CDR3 runs to 16 residues. CDR1 and CDR2 from the germline V gene are SEHNR and FQNEAQ (reference sequence). Trimming removed 6 bases from V and 0 bases from J; junction bases left unmatched: 9. CDR3 nucleotides: TGTGCCAGCAGTAACCAGACAGGGGCTATGAACACTGAAGCTTTCTTT. Translation: CASSNQTGAMNTEAFF. Full variable domain (outside the CDR3, taken from reference TRBV7-9 and TRBJ1-1): DTGVSQNPRHKITKRGQNVTFRCDPISEHNRLYWYRQTLGQGPEFLTYFQNEAQLEKSRLLSDRFSAERPKGSFSTLEIQRTEQGDSAMYLCASSNQTGAMNTEAFFGQGTRLTVV.

As DNA, the CDR3 is TGTGCCAGCAGCCCATTTAAGCGGGAGCGCTACAATGAGCAGTTCTTC. Its translation is CASSPFKRERYNEQFF. The chain couples TRBV11-2 to TRBJ2-1, with 8 nucleotides matching TRBD2. Germline CDR1 is SGHAT and CDR2 is FQNNGV. The CDR3 extends over 16 amino acids. V shed 5 bases, J shed 3 bases, and the junction held 9 bases outside the gene matches. The full variable domain, its missing parts supplied by reference TRBV11-2 and TRBJ2-1, is EAGVAQSPRYKIIEKRQSVAFWCNPISGHATLYWYQQILGQGPKLLIQFQNNGVVDDSQLPKDRFSAERLKGVDSTLKIQPAKLEDSAVYLCASSPFKRERYNEQFFGPGTRLTVL.

This sequence joins TRBV18 and TRBJ1-2; possible D gene TRBD1, 5 bases. Trimming left V 3 bases short and J 2 bases short, with 19 bases between. The germline CDR1 and CDR2 sequences are KGHSH and LQKENI. The CDR3 contains 17 residues. The CDR3 coding sequence is TGTGCCAGCTCACCCCGCCGTCCTTTGACAGCAAACTATGGCTACACCTTC. Translation: CASSPRRPLTANYGYTF.

The CDR3 here is CASSLGGIGNQPQHF. The CDR3 DNA follows: TGTGCCAGCAGCTTAGGAGGGATTGGCAATCAGCCCCAGCATTTT. The V call is TRBV7-9, the J call TRBJ1-5; no clear D. The germline gives CDR1 SEHNR, CDR2 FQNEAQ (reference sequence). The V gene lost 1 base and the J gene lost 2 bases, with 9 bases spanning the gap. This CDR3 comprises 15 residues.